This T cell receptor beta chain was sequenced during a study of T cell repertoires in ileal Crohn's disease. Background on the study: Patients had a median roughly 8-year disease duration, and over 30% were active smokers.

Here immunoSEQ multiplex PCR was the method, and the copy in TCRdb shows in-frame clones only, minus some. This table has some 8,000 clones, roughly 85% appearing once. With 5 bases clipped from V and 0 bases from J, the junction kept 1 base outside the gene matches. The CDR3 contains 14 residues. The germline gives CDR1 MNHEY, CDR2 SVGAGI. Described time point: inflamed ileum from the surgical specimen. Regarding the study as a whole: High-frequency clones were more common in sorted CD8 than CD4 cells. Endoscopic recurrence occurred in every patient whose clonality exceeded 26.8%.

This clone was counted between two and nine times. Its specificity is not known. Specimen: ileal tissue. The sequence was collected from an adult with Crohn's disease. This rearrangement joins TRBV6-5 to TRBJ2-7, with 10 bases identical to TRBD1. The CDR3 region is CASSRQGASYEQYF. CDR3 sequence (DNA): TGTGCCAGCAGTAGACAGGGGGCCTCCTACGAGCAGTACTTC.